This entry describes one T cell receptor (beta chain). As yet, its antigen is unknown. Time point denoted: week 5, during vaccination. The investigators gave 300 ug of mutant IDH1 20-mer peptide in each vaccine dose, together with topical imiquimod. Here immunoSEQ multiplex PCR was the method, and the copy in TCRdb shows in-frame clones only, minus some. The sample shows 60,000 or so clones, over 80% of them seen only once. This entry belongs to a study of a mutant IDH1 vaccine in newly diagnosed glioma. Overall study context: Therapy received beforehand was radiotherapy, temozolomide, or both, with most patients given both.

CDR3 length equals 14 residues. Germline V gene data show CDR1 as KGHSH and CDR2 as LQKENI. V lost 5 bases and J 4 bases, leaving 12 bases between the germline ends. Sequencing used PBMCs, obtained from a glioma patient whose treatment included an IDH1 peptide vaccine. The receptor was isolated from a woman in her thirties or forties with glioma. This rearrangement joins TRBV18 to TRBJ1-5, with D unresolved. The CDR3 nucleotides read TGTGCCAGCTCAACGCAGGTGGGAAATCAGCCCCAGCATTTT. Translating it yields CASSTQVGNQPQHF.